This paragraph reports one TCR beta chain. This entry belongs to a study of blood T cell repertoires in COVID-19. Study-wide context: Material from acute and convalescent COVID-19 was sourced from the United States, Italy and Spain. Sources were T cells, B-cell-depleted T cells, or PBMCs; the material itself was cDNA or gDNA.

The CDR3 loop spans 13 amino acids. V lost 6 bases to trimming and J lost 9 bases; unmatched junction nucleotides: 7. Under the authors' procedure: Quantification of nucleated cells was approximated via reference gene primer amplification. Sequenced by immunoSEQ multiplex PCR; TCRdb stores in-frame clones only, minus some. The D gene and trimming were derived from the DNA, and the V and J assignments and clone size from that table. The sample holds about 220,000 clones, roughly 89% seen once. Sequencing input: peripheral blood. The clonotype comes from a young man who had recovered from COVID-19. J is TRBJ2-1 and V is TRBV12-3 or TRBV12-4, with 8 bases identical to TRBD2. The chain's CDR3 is CASRGAGGGEQFF. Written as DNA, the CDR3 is TGTGCCAGCAGGGGGGCGGGGGGCGGTGAGCAGTTCTTC.